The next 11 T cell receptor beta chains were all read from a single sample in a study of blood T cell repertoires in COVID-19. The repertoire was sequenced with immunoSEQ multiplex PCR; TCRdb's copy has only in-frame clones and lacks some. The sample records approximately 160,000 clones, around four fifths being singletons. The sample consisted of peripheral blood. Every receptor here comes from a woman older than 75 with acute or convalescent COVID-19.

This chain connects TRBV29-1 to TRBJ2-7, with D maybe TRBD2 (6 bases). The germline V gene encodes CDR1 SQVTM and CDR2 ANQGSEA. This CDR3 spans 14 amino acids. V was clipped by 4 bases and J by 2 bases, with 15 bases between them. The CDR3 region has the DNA TGCAGCGTTGTGTACGGGAGCCCTACCTACGAGCAGTACTTC. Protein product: CSVVYGSPTYEQYF.

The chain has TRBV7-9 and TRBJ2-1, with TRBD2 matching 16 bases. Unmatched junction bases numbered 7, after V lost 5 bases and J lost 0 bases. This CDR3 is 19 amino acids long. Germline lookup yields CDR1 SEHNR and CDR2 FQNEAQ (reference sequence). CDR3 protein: CASSGGTSGRDSSYNEQFF. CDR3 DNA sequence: TGTGCCAGCAGCGGGGGGACTAGCGGGAGGGATAGCTCCTACAATGAGCAGTTCTTC.

The CDR3 loop reads CASSLYGTVGIRPQHF. The CDR3 DNA follows: TGTGCCAGCAGCTTGTACGGGACAGTTGGAATCCGGCCCCAGCATTTT. This sequence joins TRBV5-6 and TRBJ1-5; 7 positions match TRBD1. The CDR3 loop spans 16 amino acids. V shed 1 base, J shed 9 bases, and the junction held 13 bases outside the gene matches. The germline CDR1 and CDR2 sequences are SGHDT and YYEEEE.

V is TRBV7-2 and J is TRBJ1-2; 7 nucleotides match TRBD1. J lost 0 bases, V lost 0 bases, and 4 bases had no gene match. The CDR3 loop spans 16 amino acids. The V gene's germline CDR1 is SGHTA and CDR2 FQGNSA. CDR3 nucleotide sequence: TGTGCCAGCAGCTTAGCGCAAGGACAGGCTAACTATGGCTACACCTTC. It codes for CASSLAQGQANYGYTF.

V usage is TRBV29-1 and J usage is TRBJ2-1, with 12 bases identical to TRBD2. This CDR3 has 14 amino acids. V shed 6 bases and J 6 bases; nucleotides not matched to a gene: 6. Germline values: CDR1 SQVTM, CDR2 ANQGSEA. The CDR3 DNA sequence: TGCAGCGTGCAGGGACTAGCGGGTTCCAATGAGCAGTTCTTC. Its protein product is CSVQGLAGSNEQFF.

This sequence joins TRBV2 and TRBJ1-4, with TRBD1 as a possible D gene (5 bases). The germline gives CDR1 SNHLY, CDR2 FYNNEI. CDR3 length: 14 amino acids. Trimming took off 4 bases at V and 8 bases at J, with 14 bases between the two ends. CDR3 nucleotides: TGTGCCAGCAGTGCTGGGCAGGGTAGGGAAAAACTGTTTTTT. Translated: CASSAGQGREKLFF.

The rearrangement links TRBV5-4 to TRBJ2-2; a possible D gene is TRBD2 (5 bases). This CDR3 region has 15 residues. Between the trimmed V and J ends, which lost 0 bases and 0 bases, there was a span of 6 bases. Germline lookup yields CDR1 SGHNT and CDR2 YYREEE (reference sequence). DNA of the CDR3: TGTGCCAGCAGCTTGGAGCGGTCGAACACCGGGGAGCTGTTTTTT. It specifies CASSLERSNTGELFF.

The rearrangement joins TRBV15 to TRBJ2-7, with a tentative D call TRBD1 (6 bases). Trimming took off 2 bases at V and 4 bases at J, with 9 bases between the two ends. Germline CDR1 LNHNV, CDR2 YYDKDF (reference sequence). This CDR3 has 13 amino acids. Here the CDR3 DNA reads TGTGCCACCAGCAGACAGGGGAAGTACGAGCAGTACTTC. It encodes CATSRQGKYEQYF.

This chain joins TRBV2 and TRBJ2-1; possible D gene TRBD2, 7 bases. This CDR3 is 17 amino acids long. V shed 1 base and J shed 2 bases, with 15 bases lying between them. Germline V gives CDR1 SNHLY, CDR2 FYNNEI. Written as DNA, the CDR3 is TGTGCCAGCAGTGAAGATAGGGGGGGGGCCACCTACAATGAGCAGTTCTTC. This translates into CASSEDRGGATYNEQFF.

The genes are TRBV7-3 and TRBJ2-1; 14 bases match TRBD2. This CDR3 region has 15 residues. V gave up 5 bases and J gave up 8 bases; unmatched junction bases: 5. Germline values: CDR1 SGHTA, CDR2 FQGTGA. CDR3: CASSTGTSGGDEQFF. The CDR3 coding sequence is TGTGCCAGCAGCACAGGGACTAGCGGGGGAGATGAGCAGTTCTTC.

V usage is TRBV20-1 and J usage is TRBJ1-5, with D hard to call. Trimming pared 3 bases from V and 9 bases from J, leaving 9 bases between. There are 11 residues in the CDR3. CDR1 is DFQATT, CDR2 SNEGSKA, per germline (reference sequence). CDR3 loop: CSARSDRPQHF. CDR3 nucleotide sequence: TGCAGTGCTAGGAGTGATCGGCCCCAGCATTTT.